A selection of T cell receptor beta chains follows, all from one sample in a study of blood T cell repertoires in COVID-19. Libraries were prepared by immunoSEQ multiplex PCR; TCRdb keeps only in-frame clonotypes and omits some of them. The data show roughly 60,000 clones, with approximately 84% seen just once and about 15% held by the top ten. Sequencing input: peripheral blood. The receptors were sampled from a man between 60 and 75 years old with COVID-19, enrolled during active disease. CDR3s include the opening cysteine and the closing phenylalanine or tryptophan. The D gene is left open where the match is weak. A clone size is listed for some rows: how often the clone was seen (once, few, many), or a class if it is expanded.

CDR3,DNA,D,size,V,J
CASTGDSRGSPLHF,TGTGCCAGCACCGGGGACAGTCGGGGTTCACCCCTCCACTTT,TRBD1,NA,TRBV11-3,TRBJ1-6
CATSDWRGANEETQYF,TGTGCCACCAGTGATTGGCGGGGGGCAAACGAGGAGACCCAGTACTTC,TRBD2,once,TRBV24-1,TRBJ2-5
CASSLLGRGSYEGQYF,TGTGCCAGCAGTTTGTTAGGGAGGGGATCATACGAAGGGCAGTACTTC,TRBD2,NA,TRBV6-2/TRBV6-3,TRBJ2-7
CASSRSTGGPNYGYTF,TGTGCCAGCAGCCGTTCTACAGGGGGCCCCAACTATGGCTACACCTTC,TRBD1,once,TRBV9,TRBJ1-2
CASNRYSSKNIQYF,TGTGCCAGCAACAGGTACAGCAGCAAAAACATTCAGTACTTC,NA,NA,TRBV2,TRBJ2-4
CASSYPREGTGELFF,TGCGCCAGCAGCTATCCCCGCGAGGGCACCGGGGAGCTGTTTTTT,NA,NA,TRBV5-1,TRBJ2-2
CASSLALLNTGELFF,TGTGCCAGCAGCTTAGCCCTTCTGAACACCGGGGAGCTGTTTTTT,NA,NA,TRBV11-2,TRBJ2-2
CASSLEDSAIRPQHF,TGTGCCAGCAGTTTAGAGGACAGTGCTATTCGGCCCCAGCATTTT,NA,NA,TRBV2,TRBJ1-5
CASSQVWGQGVIYEQYF,TGTGCCAGCAGCCAAGTTTGGGGACAGGGAGTGATTTACGAGCAGTACTTC,TRBD1,few,TRBV14,TRBJ2-7
CASSLGQGAREPQHF,TGTGCCAGCAGCTTGGGACAGGGGGCCAGGGAGCCCCAGCATTTT,TRBD1,NA,TRBV11-2,TRBJ1-5
CSVREQQGYTQYF,TGCAGCGTCCGAGAGCAACAGGGTTATACGCAGTATTTT,NA,NA,TRBV29-1,TRBJ2-3
CASRADRDQPQHF,TGTGCCAGCAGAGCCGACAGGGATCAGCCCCAGCATTTT,TRBD1,NA,TRBV28,TRBJ1-5
CASSGQGYGEQFF,TGTGCCAGCAGTGGACAGGGGTACGGTGAGCAGTTCTTC,TRBD1,NA,TRBV6-4,TRBJ2-1
CASSESGGSGEAFF,TGCGCCAGCAGTGAGTCGGGGGGTTCGGGTGAAGCTTTCTTT,NA,NA,TRBV10-1,TRBJ1-1
CASSTGAGNTIYF,TGTGCCAGCTCAACAGGGGCTGGAAACACCATATATTTT,TRBD1,NA,TRBV18,TRBJ1-3
CASSQIDSGYGYTF,TGCGCCAGCAGCCAAATCGACAGTGGCTATGGCTACACCTTC,NA,NA,TRBV5-1,TRBJ1-2
CSAGDRGLNSPLHF,TGCAGCGCCGGGGACAGGGGGCTGAATTCACCCCTCCACTTT,TRBD1,NA,TRBV29-1,TRBJ1-6
CASSSPTTGWEETQYF,TGTGCCAGCAGTTCTCCTACCACAGGTTGGGAAGAGACCCAGTACTTC,NA,NA,TRBV6-5,TRBJ2-5
CASSQAGGQVYEQYF,TGCGCCAGCAGCCAAGCAGGCGGGCAGGTGTACGAGCAGTACTTC,NA,once,TRBV4-1,TRBJ2-7
CASSMGTRNEKLFF,TGTGCCAGTAGTATGGGGACAAGGAATGAAAAACTGTTTTTT,NA,few,TRBV19,TRBJ1-4
CASSDPKLGLAGYNEQFF,TGTGCCAGCAGTGACCCTAAATTGGGACTAGCGGGATACAATGAGCAGTTCTTC,TRBD2,few,TRBV6-4,TRBJ2-1
CASRSPGTGRSGEQYF,TGTGCCAGCAGATCCCCCGGGACAGGTCGTTCGGGAGAGCAGTACTTC,TRBD1,NA,TRBV28,TRBJ2-7